The source of this T cell receptor (beta chain) is a study of T cell responses to AZD1222 COVID-19 vaccine. Profiled with immunoSEQ multiplex PCR; TCRdb holds only in-frame clones, not every one. This sample has 80,000 to 90,000 clones, with 90% found just once. Study conclusions and caveats: The sample set comprised mostly white British donors with more females, and clonal diversity was possibly underestimated. Reports say nearly half of spike-specific TCRs go after unmutated variant regions.

The CDR3 spans 12 residues. The V end lost 3 bases, the J end lost 4 bases, and 3 bases lay between the germline ends. CDR1 and CDR2 (germline): WSHSY, SAAADI. Concerning this clone itself: Its antigen is not identified.

The chain couples TRBV10-2 to TRBJ1-4; D ambiguous. This TCR came from an adult in good health. Sequencing was performed on peripheral blood, taken on day 0 of AZD1222 vaccination. The CDR3: CASSDGNEKLFF. In DNA, the CDR3 is TGCGCCAGCAGTGATGGTAATGAAAAACTGTTTTTT.